The 6 T cell receptor beta chains listed next were all sequenced from one sample in a study of early T cells in non-severe SARS-CoV-2 infection. TCRdb redid the calling of the 5' RACE reads with MiXCR, one entry per CDR3 protein. The sample records 75,000 to 100,000 distinct CDR3 sequences, 16% being singletons. Sequencing was performed on whole blood. These receptor sequences come from an adult who was a healthcare worker with PCR-confirmed SARS-CoV-2 infection or an uninfected control (not recorded which).

The chain joins TRBV6-5 to TRBJ2-7; D remains ambiguous. The CDR3 length is 15 residues. V lost 0 bases and J lost 9, with 18 bases in between. Germline values: CDR1 MNHEY, CDR2 SVGAGI. As DNA, the CDR3 is TGTGCCAGCAGTTACTCGCGGTTTCCCGAGTCGCGGCAGTACTTC. Translated: CASSYSRFPESRQYF.

This clonotype was counted between two and nine times. The chain couples TRBV7-9 to TRBJ2-1, with 9 nucleotides matching TRBD2. CDR3 size: 18 residues. Looked up from germline, CDR1 is SEHNR and CDR2 is FQNEAQ (reference sequence). Unmatched junction bases numbered 16, after V lost 6 bases and J lost 4 bases. Written as DNA, the CDR3 is TGTGCCAGCAGTTCAAGAAGGCCGGGACTAGCCTTATACAATGAGCAGTTCTTC. It codes for CASSSRRPGLALYNEQFF. The variable domain in full, completed from reference TRBV7-9 and TRBJ2-1, reads DTGVSQNPRHKITKRGQNVTFRCDPISEHNRLYWYRQTLGQGPEFLTYFQNEAQLEKSRLLSDRFSAERPKGSFSTLEIQRTEQGDSAMYLCASSSRRPGLALYNEQFFGPGTRLTVL.

This clonotype has more than one count but fewer than ten. The chain uses TRBV14 and TRBJ2-3; perhaps TRBD2 as D (5 bases). The germline gives CDR1 SGHDN, CDR2 FVKESK. The CDR3 extends over 15 amino acids. The germline V and J ends were trimmed by 1 base and 0 bases, with 8 bases remaining between them. CDR3 in amino acids: CASSQVGGSTDTQYF. The CDR3 DNA follows: TGTGCCAGCAGCCAAGTTGGCGGGAGCACAGATACGCAGTATTTT.

The chain combines TRBV12-5 with TRBJ1-6; perhaps TRBD1 as D (6 bases). CDR3 length equals 14 residues. Trimming took off 3 bases at V and 6 bases at J, with 9 bases between the two ends. The germline V gene has CDR1 LGHNT and CDR2 FRNRAP. CDR3 protein: CASGLGQLNSPLHF. The CDR3 nucleotides read TGTGCTAGTGGTTTAGGACAGCTTAATTCACCCCTCCACTTT. The variable domain in full, with the rest retrieved from reference TRBV12-5 and TRBJ1-6, is DARVTQTPRHKVTEMGQEVTMRCQPILGHNTVFWYRQTMMQGLELLAYFRNRAPLDDSGMPKDRFSAEMPDATLATLKIQPSEPRDSAVYFCASGLGQLNSPLHFGNGTRLTVT.

This clonotype was observed at least ten times. V and J are TRBV29-1 and TRBJ2-7; TRBD1 matches at 9 bases. J was trimmed by 4 bases and V by 7 bases; bases with no gene match: 5. This CDR3 spans 12 amino acids. In germline, CDR1 is SQVTM, CDR2 ANQGSEA. CDR3 protein: CSAAGTGYEQYF. CDR3 DNA sequence: TGCAGCGCCGCGGGGACAGGGTACGAGCAGTACTTC.

There are a few counts of this clonotype. V and J are TRBV7-2 and TRBJ2-3; 12 bases match TRBD2. Germline V CDR1 and CDR2: SGHTA, FQGNSA. Germline trimming cut 10 bases from V and 2 bases from J; bases unmatched to any gene: 7. The CDR3 length is 15 residues. CDR3 residues: CATRTSGTYTDTQYF. CDR3 nucleotide sequence: TGTGCCACCCGGACTAGCGGGACCTACACAGATACGCAGTATTTT.